These 15 T cell receptor beta chains were all obtained from the same sample, sequenced in a study of OX40 agonist ivuxolimab in advanced cancers. The table came from immunoSEQ multiplex PCR; TCRdb's copy has only in-frame clones and leaves some out. Altogether tens of thousands of clones are present, 60% to 80% being singletons, with the ten largest covering about 5.7%. This specimen was CD4+ or CD8+ T cells sorted from blood, taken in a trial of the OX40 agonist ivuxolimab. The receptor source for this set is an adult with an advanced solid tumor such as melanoma, head and neck, liver or kidney cancer.

The chain links TRBV19 to TRBJ1-5; D is perhaps TRBD1 (5 bases). The CDR3 covers 15 residues. The V and J ends lost 7 bases and 7 bases respectively, with 20 bases between them. Germline loops: CDR1 LNHDA, CDR2 SQIVND (reference sequence). This CDR3 is CASIPRAGGGQPQHF. CDR3 nucleotide sequence: TGTGCCAGTATCCCCAGGGCGGGCGGGGGACAGCCCCAGCATTTT.

The gene calls are TRBV25-1 and TRBJ1-2; no firm D call. CDR3 size: 13 residues. The germline V and J ends were trimmed by 5 bases and 0 bases, with 7 bases remaining between them. The germline gives CDR1 MGHDK, CDR2 SYGVNS. CDR3 region: CASSNSPNYGYTF. The CDR3, as DNA: TGTGCCAGCAGTAACAGTCCTAACTATGGCTACACCTTC.

J is TRBJ1-4 and V is TRBV7-2, with 8 nucleotides matching TRBD1. This CDR3 comprises 14 residues. Germline V lookup: CDR1 SGHTA, CDR2 FQGNSA. Losses at the gene ends were 3 bases for V and 8 bases for J; bases not matched to a gene: 5. CDR3 sequence: CASSFQGATEKLFF. The CDR3 nucleotides are TGTGCCAGCAGCTTCCAGGGGGCGACGGAAAAACTGTTTTTT. Full variable domain (outside the CDR3, taken from reference TRBV7-2 and TRBJ1-4): GAGVSQSPSNKVTEKGKDVELRCDPISGHTALYWYRQSLGQGLEFLIYFQGNSAPDKSGLPSDRFSAERTGGSVSTLTIQRTQQEDSAVYLCASSFQGATEKLFFGSGTQLSVL.

This chain joins TRBV4-1 and TRBJ2-5; 8 nucleotides agree with TRBD2. The J segment lost 4 bases and the V segment lost 3 bases, leaving 7 bases of the junction unmatched. Germline CDR1 is MGHRA and CDR2 is YSYEKL. The CDR3 contains 15 residues. CDR3 sequence: CASSQKTGGRETQYF. The CDR3, as DNA: TGCGCCAGCAGCCAGAAGACGGGGGGGCGAGAGACCCAGTACTTC.

The rearrangement joins TRBV27 to TRBJ2-1; D is possibly TRBD1 (5 bases). This CDR3 region has 17 residues. Trimming shortened V by 5 bases and J by 0 bases, and 17 bases separated the two germline ends. Germline V lookup: CDR1 MNHEY, CDR2 SMNVEV (reference sequence). CDR3 bases: TGTGCCAGCAGTCCCTCACCCAGGGTCTCCTCCTACAATGAGCAGTTCTTC. Its translation is CASSPSPRVSSYNEQFF.

The rearrangement links TRBV18 to TRBJ2-2; D not certain. From germline, CDR1 is KGHSH and CDR2 LQKENI. The CDR3 covers 16 residues. Trimming removed 2 bases at V and 6 bases at J, with 16 bases between. In DNA, the CDR3 is TGTGCCAGCTCACCAAGCCGCACTACGGCCCCCGGGGAGCTGTTTTTT. Its translation is CASSPSRTTAPGELFF.

The gene calls are TRBV7-6 and TRBJ1-4; TRBD1 matches at 10 bases. V dropped 2 bases and J dropped 1; count of bases not matched to a gene: 7. This CDR3 contains 18 residues. Germline V gives CDR1 SGHVS, CDR2 FNYEAQ. CDR3 coding DNA: TGTGCCAGCAGCTTACGGGCGACAGGGGGCTTAACTAATGAAAAACTGTTTTTT. The encoded protein is CASSLRATGGLTNEKLFF.

In its sample, this clone was seen once. The chain employs TRBV5-6 and TRBJ2-7; TRBD1 is a possible D gene (6 bases). The CDR3 sequence is 18 residues long. CDR1 SGHDT and CDR2 YYEEEE come from the germline V gene. The V gene lost 5 bases and the J gene lost 3 bases, with 27 bases spanning the gap. CDR3 sequence: CASSHTLGQLVYHYEQYF. CDR3 sequence (DNA): TGTGCCAGCAGTCATACCTTGGGACAATTGGTCTATCACTACGAGCAGTACTTC.

The chain links TRBV2 to TRBJ2-1, with 8 bases aligning to TRBD2. The CDR3 runs to 12 residues. V trimming: 6 bases; J trimming: 5 bases; junction bases outside the gene matches: 0. Looked up from germline, CDR1 is SNHLY and CDR2 is FYNNEI. The CDR3 nucleotides are TGTGCCAGCAGGGGACTAGACAATGAGCAGTTCTTC. Amino acids: CASRGLDNEQFF.

As DNA, the CDR3 is TGCGCCAGCAGCCAGGACAGGGTGGACACTGAAGCTTTCTTT. Protein sequence: CASSQDRVDTEAFF. The V call is TRBV5-1, the J call TRBJ1-1; TRBD1 aligns across 8 bases. CDR1 and CDR2 (germline): SGHRS, YFSETQ. This CDR3 has 14 amino acids. J gave up 3 bases and V 4 bases, and 5 bases lay outside the gene matches.

The chain employs TRBV29-1 and TRBJ2-2; 9 nucleotides match TRBD1. Germline trimming cut 7 bases from V and 1 base from J; bases unmatched to any gene: 7. Germline values: CDR1 SQVTM, CDR2 ANQGSEA. This CDR3 is 15 amino acids long. In nucleotides, the CDR3 is TGCAGCGCCGGACAGGGGTCTCGGAACACCGGGGAGCTGTTTTTT. Translated: CSAGQGSRNTGELFF.

This rearrangement joins TRBV7-9 to TRBJ2-3; D unresolved. The CDR3 totals 16 residues. V was shortened by 5 bases and J by 1 base, with 16 bases between the two germline ends. Germline V CDR1 and CDR2: SEHNR, FQNEAQ (reference sequence). CDR3 protein: CASSRGWVEGTDTQYF. The CDR3 DNA follows: TGTGCCAGCAGCCGAGGATGGGTCGAGGGCACAGATACGCAGTATTTT.

This chain connects TRBV29-1 to TRBJ2-3; 11 bases align to TRBD2. There are 14 residues in the CDR3. CDR1 is SQVTM and CDR2 is ANQGSEA in the germline V gene. V was pared by 6 bases and J by 6 bases, with 8 bases of the junction left unmatched. The CDR3 DNA reads as TGCAGCGTAATAGCGGGGGGGCCGGCGGATACGCAGTATTTT. Amino acid sequence: CSVIAGGPADTQYF.

V gene TRBV27 combines with J gene TRBJ2-3; D is possibly TRBD1 or TRBD2 (5 bases each). The V gene's germline CDR1 is MNHEY and CDR2 SMNVEV (reference sequence). Between the trimmed V and J ends, which lost 7 bases and 5 bases, there was a span of 13 bases. The CDR3 length is 13 residues. The CDR3: CASTPRGKDTQYF. CDR3 nucleotide sequence: TGTGCCAGCACCCCGAGGGGAAAAGATACGCAGTATTTT.

Only one count was recorded for this clone. The chain couples TRBV7-2 to TRBJ1-2, with unresolved D. The CDR3 totals 13 residues. The germline V gene encodes CDR1 SGHTA and CDR2 FQGNSA. V was cut by 1 base and J by 8 bases, with 11 bases left in between. This chain's CDR3 is CASSLDIRSGYTF. The CDR3 DNA is TGTGCCAGCAGCTTAGATATAAGATCCGGCTACACCTTC.